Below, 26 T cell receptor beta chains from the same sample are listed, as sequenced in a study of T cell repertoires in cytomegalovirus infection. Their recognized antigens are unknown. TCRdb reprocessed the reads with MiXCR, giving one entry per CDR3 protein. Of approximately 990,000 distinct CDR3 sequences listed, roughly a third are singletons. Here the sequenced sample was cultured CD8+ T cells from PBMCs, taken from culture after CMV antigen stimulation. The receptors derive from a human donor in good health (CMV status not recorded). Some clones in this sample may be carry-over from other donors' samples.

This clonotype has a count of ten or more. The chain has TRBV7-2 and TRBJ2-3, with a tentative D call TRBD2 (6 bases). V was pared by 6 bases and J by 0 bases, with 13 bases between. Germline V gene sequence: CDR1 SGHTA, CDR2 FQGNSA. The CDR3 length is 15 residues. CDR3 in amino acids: CASSFPGTSTDTQYF. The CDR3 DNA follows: TGTGCCAGCAGTTTCCCCGGGACTAGCACAGATACGCAGTATTTT.

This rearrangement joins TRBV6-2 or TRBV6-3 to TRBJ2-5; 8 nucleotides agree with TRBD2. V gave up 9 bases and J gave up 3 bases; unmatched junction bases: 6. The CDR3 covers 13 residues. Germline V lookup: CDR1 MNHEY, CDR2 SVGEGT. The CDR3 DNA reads TGTGCCAGTTACGGGGGGGCCGAAGAGACCCAGTACTTC. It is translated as CASYGGAEETQYF.

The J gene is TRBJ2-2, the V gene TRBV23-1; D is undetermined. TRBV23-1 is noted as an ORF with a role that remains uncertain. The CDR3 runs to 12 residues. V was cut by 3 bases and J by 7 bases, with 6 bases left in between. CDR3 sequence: CASSHVIGELFF. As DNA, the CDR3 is TGCGCCAGCAGTCACGTGATCGGGGAGCTGTTTTTT.

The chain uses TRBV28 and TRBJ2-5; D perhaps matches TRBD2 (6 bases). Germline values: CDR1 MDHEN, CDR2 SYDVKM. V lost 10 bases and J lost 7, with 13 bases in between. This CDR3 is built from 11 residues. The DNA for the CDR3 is TGTGCCACAGAACGGGGAGGGACCCAGTACTTC. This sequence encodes CATERGGTQYF.

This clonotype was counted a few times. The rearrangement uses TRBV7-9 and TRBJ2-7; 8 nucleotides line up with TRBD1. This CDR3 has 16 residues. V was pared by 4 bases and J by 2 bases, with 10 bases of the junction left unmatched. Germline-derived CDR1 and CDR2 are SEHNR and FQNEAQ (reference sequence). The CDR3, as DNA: TGTGCCAGCAGCTCTAACAGGGGGATTGTCGCCTACGAGCAGTACTTC. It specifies CASSSNRGIVAYEQYF.

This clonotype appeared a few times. The CDR3 DNA reads TGTGCCAGCAGTGATGGGGGACACCTTTTGAACACTGAAGCTTTCTTT. Translating gives CASSDGGHLLNTEAFF. The V and J genes are TRBV6-1 and TRBJ1-1, with D perhaps TRBD1 (6 bases). CDR3 size: 16 residues. The V gene's germline CDR1 is MNHNS and CDR2 SASEGT. V lost 3 bases and J lost 0, with 14 bases in between.

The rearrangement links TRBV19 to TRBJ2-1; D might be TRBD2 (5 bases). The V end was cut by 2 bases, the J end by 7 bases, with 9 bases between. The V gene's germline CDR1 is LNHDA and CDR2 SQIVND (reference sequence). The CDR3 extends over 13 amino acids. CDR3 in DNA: TGTGCCAGTAGTATATCTAGCATGAATGAGCAGTTCTTC. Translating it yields CASSISSMNEQFF. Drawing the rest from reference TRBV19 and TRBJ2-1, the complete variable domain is DGGITQSPKYLFRKEGQNVTLSCEQNLNHDAMYWYRQDPGQGLRLIYYSQIVNDFQKGDIAEGYSVSREKKESFPLTVTSAQKNPTAFYLCASSISSMNEQFFGPGTRLTVL.

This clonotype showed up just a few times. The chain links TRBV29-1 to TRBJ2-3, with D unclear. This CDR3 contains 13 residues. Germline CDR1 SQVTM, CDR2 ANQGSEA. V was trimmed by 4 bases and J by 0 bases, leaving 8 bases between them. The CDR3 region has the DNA TGCAGCGTTGGGGCCATTAGCACAGATACGCAGTATTTT. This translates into CSVGAISTDTQYF.

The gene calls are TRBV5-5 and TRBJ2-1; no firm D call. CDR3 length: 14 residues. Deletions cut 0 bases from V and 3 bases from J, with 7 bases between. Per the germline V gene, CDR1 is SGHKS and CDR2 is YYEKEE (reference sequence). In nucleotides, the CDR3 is TGTGCCAGCAGCTTGGTAGAAAACTACAATGAGCAGTTCTTC. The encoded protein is CASSLVENYNEQFF.

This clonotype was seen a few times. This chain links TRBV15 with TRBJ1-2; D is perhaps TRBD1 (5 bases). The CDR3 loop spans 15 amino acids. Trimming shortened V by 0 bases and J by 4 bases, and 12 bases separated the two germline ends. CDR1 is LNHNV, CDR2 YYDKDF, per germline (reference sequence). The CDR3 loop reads CATSRDSRQLYGYTF. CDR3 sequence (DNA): TGTGCCACCAGCAGAGATTCACGACAGCTCTATGGCTACACCTTC.

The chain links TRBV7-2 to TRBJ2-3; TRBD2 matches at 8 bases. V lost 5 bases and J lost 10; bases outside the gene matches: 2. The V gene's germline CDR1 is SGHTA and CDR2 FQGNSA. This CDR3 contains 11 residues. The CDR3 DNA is TGTGCCAGCAGCCCCGGGGGGGCGCAGTATTTT. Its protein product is CASSPGGAQYF.

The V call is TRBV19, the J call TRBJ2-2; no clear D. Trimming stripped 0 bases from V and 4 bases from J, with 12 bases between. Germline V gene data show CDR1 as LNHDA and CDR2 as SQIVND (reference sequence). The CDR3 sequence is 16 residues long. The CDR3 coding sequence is TGTGCCAGTAGTATAGATTCATCCACCTTCACCGGGGAGCTGTTTTTT. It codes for CASSIDSSTFTGELFF.

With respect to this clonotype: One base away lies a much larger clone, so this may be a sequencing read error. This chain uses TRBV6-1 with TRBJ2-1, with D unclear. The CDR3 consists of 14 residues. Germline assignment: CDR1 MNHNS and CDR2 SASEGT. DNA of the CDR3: TGTGCCAGCAGTGAACTGGGCAGCTACTATGAGCAGTTCTTC. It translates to CASSELGSYYEQFF.

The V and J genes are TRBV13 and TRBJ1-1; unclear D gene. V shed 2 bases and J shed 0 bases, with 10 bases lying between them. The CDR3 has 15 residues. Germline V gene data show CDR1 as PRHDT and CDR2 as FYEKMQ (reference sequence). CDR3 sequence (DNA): TGTGCCAGCAGCTTAATCAGGCGGGTGAACACTGAAGCTTTCTTT. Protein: CASSLIRRVNTEAFF. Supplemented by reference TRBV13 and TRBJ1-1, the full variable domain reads AAGVIQSPRHLIKEKRETATLKCYPIPRHDTVYWYQQGPGQDPQFLISFYEKMQSDKGSIPDRFSAQQFSDYHSELNMSSLELGDSALYFCASSLIRRVNTEAFFGQGTRLTVV.

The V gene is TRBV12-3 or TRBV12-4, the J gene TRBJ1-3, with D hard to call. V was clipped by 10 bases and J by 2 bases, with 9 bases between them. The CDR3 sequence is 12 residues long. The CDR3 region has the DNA TGTGCCACCTCTTCCGCTGGAAACACCATATATTTT. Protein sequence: CATSSAGNTIYF.

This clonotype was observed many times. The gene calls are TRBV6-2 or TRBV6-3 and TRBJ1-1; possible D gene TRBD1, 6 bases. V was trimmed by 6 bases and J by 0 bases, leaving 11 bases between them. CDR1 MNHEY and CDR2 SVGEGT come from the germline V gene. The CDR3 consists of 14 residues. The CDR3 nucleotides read TGTGCCAGCAGCTACACAGGGTTGAACACTGAAGCTTTCTTT. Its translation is CASSYTGLNTEAFF.

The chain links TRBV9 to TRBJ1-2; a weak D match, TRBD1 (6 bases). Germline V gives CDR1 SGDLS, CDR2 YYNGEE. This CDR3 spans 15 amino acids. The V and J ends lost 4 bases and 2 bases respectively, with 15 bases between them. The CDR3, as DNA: TGTGCCAGCAGCCCGATGGACAGCCAAAACTATGGCTACACCTTC. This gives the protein CASSPMDSQNYGYTF.

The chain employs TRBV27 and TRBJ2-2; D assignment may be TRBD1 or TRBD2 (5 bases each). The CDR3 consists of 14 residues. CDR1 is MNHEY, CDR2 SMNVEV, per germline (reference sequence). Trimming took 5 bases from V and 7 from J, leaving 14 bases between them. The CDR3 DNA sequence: TGTGCCAGCAGTCTGCAACAGAGGGGCGGGGAGCTGTTTTTT. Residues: CASSLQQRGGELFF.

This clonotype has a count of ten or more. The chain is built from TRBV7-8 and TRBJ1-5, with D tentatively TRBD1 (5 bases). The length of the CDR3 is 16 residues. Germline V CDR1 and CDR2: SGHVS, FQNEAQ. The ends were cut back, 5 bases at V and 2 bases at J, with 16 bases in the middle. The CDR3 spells CASSPAGGMRNQPQHF. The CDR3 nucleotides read TGTGCCAGCAGCCCCGCGGGGGGGATGCGCAATCAGCCCCAGCATTTT.

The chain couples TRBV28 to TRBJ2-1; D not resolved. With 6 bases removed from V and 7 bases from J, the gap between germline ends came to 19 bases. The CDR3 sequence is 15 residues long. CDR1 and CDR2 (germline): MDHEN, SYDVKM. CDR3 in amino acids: CASSSLGNGMNEQFF. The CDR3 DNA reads TGTGCCAGCAGCTCCCTCGGAAATGGCATGAATGAGCAGTTCTTC.

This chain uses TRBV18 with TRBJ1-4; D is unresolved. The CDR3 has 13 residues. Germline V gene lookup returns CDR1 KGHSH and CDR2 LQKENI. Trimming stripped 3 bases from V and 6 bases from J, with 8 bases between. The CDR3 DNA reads TGTGCCAGCTCACCGGTCACGCATGAAAAACTGTTTTTT. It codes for CASSPVTHEKLFF. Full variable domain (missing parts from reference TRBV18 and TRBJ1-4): NAGVMQNPRHLVRRRGQEARLRCSPMKGHSHVYWYRQLPEEGLKFMVYLQKENIIDESGMPKERFSAEFPKEGPSILRIQQVVRGDSAAYFCASSPVTHEKLFFGSGTQLSVL.

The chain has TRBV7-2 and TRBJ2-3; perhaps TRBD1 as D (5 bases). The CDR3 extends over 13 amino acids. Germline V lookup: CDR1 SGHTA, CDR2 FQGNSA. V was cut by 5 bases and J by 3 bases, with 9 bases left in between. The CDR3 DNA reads TGTGCCAGCAGCCACAGGTTGACAGATACGCAGTATTTT. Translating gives CASSHRLTDTQYF.

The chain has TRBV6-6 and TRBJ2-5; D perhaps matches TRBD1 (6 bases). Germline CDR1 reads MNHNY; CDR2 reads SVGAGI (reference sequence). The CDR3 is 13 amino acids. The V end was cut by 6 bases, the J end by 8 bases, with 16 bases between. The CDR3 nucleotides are TGTGCCAGCAGGAGGACAGACCCGGGAACCCAGTACTTC. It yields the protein CASRRTDPGTQYF.

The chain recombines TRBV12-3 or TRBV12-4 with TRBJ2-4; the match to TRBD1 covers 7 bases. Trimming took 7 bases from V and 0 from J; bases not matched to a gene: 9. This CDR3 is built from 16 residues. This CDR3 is CASTSDRTLAKNIQYF. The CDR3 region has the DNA TGTGCCAGCACCTCGGACAGGACGCTAGCCAAAAACATTCAGTACTTC.

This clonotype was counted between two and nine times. Here the CDR3 reads CASSSSGTFDTQYF. CDR3 DNA: TGTGCCAGCAGCTCTTCCGGGACATTTGATACGCAGTATTTT. The gene calls are TRBV7-9 and TRBJ2-3; maybe TRBD1 (6 bases). CDR3 length: 14 amino acids. Per germline, CDR1 SEHNR and CDR2 FQNEAQ (reference sequence). Between the trimmed V and J ends, which lost 4 bases and 6 bases, there was a span of 14 bases.

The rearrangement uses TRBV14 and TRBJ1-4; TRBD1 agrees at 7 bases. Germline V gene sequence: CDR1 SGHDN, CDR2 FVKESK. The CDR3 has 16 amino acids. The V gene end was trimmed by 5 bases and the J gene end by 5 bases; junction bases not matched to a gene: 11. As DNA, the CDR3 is TGTGCCAGCAGCTCCTTTTACAGGGGAAGAAATGAAAAACTGTTTTTT. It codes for CASSSFYRGRNEKLFF.